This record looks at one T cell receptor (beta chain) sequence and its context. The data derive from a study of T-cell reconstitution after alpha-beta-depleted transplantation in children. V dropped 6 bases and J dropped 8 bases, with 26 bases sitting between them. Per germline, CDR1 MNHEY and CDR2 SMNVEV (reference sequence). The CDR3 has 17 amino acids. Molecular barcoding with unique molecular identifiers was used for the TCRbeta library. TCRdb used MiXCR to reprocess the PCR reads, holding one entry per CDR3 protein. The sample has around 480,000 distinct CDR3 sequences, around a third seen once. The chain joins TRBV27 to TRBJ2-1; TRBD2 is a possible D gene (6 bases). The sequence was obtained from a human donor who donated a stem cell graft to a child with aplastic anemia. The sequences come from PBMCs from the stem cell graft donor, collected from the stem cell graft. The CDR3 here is CASSHDFSGASSDEQFF. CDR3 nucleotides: TGTGCCAGCAGCCACGACTTTTCGGGAGCATCTAGCGATGAGCAGTTCTTC.